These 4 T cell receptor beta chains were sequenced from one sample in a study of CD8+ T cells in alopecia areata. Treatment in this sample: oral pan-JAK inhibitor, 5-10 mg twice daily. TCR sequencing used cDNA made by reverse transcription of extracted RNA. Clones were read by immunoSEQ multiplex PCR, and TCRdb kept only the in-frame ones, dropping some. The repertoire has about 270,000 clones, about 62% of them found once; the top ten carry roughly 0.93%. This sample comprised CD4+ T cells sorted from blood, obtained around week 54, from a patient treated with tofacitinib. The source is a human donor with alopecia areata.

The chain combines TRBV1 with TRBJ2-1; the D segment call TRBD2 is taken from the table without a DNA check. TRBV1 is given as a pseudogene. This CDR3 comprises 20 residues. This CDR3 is CTSSQEMAGGPLSSYNEQFF. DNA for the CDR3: TGCACCAGCAGCCAAGAGATGGCGGGGGGCCCCCTTAGCTCCTACAATGAGCAGTTCTTC.

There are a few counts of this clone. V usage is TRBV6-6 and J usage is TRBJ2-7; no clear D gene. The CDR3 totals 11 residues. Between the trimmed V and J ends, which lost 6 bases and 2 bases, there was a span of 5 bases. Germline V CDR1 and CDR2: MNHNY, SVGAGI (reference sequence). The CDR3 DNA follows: TGTGCCAGCAGGTCCACCTACGAGCAGTACTTC. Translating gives CASRSTYEQYF.

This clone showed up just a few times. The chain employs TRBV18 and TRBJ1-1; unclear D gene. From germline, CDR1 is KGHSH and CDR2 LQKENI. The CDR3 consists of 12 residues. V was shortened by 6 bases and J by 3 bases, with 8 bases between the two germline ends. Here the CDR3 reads CASSGSHTEAFF. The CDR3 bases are TGTGCCAGCTCTGGCAGTCACACTGAAGCTTTCTTT.

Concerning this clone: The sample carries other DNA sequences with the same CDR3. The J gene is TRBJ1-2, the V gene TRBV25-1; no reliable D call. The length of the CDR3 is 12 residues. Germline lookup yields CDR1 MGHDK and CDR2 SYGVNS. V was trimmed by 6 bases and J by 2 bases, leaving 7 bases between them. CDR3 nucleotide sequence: TGTGCCAGCAGCGCAGGAAACTATGGCTACACCTTC. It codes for CASSAGNYGYTF.